One T cell receptor (beta chain) is described in this entry. This clone's antigen is unknown. There are no base qualities to consult, and no much larger clone falls within one base. The data are from a study of blood T cells in healthy people across ages (dated by TCRdb to between 2014 and 2017). About the full investigation: Template switching captured roughly one uniquely barcoded TCR beta cDNA molecule per two T cells in model experiments. The study measured age-related changes in TCR beta repertoire diversity using deep sequencing normalized with unique cDNA molecular identifiers. Four age groups were formed from the donors: young (average around 15 years), middle-aged (approximately 40), aged (about 62) and long-lived (roughly 88). To avoid experimental bias, donors of different ages were distributed randomly across sequencing lanes. Using the same blood draw, the study looked at two additional independent replicas of 1 million unique cDNA reads for two donors, one aged 18 to 30 and the other aged 80 or older.

Study-level results and caveats: Conclusive comparison of naive and antigen-experienced compartments was prevented by the profiling of bulk unsorted PBMCs. The long-lived group showed more naive CD4+ T cells, fewer expanded clones and increased TCR diversity than the aged group, suggesting age selection. As age increased, observed TCR beta diversity per million T cells dropped in a roughly linear way, and a significant reduction was already evident by age 40. The percentage of naive T cells measured by flow cytometry correlated strongly with observed TCR beta diversity. Estimates of total diversity based on one million sequenced T cells were regarded as lower bounds and as underestimates. Because donor CMV infection status was unknown, age-related changes in expanded clonotypes were potentially confounded.

Between the V and J ends, shortened by 6 bases and 1 base respectively, the junction contains 17 bases. Reading from cysteine to phenylalanine, the CDR3 counts 16 amino acids. The entry retains the CDR3 DNA only, 48 bases that are in frame from base 1. Library prep was done by 5' RACE. These reads were obtained on an Illumina HiSeq 2500. A second about 6 to 11 cycle PCR used a sample-barcoded 5' primer and a J-beta primer mix. Each TCR beta cDNA molecule received a unique molecular identifier from a template-switch 5' adaptor carrying 12 random nucleotides. At least 2.5 million CDR3-containing paired-end reads were obtained from each sample. First-strand cDNA was synthesized from all RNA with the Mint cDNA synthesis kit, primed by a TRBC-specific oligonucleotide. Following uracil-DNA glycosylase treatment, all cDNA underwent a first 18-cycle PCR with the universal primers M1SS and BC2_uni_R. Per the source publication's procedure: Each sample was normalized by randomly selecting 1 million high-quality reads, each carrying a distinct molecular identifier. Instead of being binned into consensus sequences, reads with shared molecular identifiers were discarded. MiTCR, set to a Q25 quality threshold and the strictest error-elimination algorithm, was used for CDR3 identification, clonotype clustering and error correction. A nonparametric unseen species model with Euler transformation was used to estimate lower-bound total TCR beta diversity. TCRdb trimmed the raw reads at Q25, called clones with MiXCR and kept productive beta chains. Each CDR3 protein gets just one entry, which takes the most common genes and DNA from the rows behind it. These V and J calls rely on TCRdb rather than the paper's analysis. Within this sample are around 1,700,000 distinct CDR3 sequences, with approximately 30% of them counted one time only. The top ten clones comprise less than 9.5% of the sample.

The 39 donors, aged roughly 6 to 90 years, were systemically healthy Caucasian individuals from Russia. About 10 milliliters of peripheral blood were collected from each donor into EDTA-treated Vacutainer tubes. Ficoll-Paque density-gradient centrifugation was used to isolate PBMCs, with at least 6 million obtained per sample. Trizol reagent was used to extract total RNA from the PBMCs, yielding at least 6 micrograms per sample. For every donor, flow cytometry on a PBMC aliquot measured the percentage of naive CD45RAhigh/CD27high T cells. The sample consisted of blood. Recombination linked TRBV12-3 or TRBV12-4 to TRBJ2-3; the D gene cannot be resolved beyond TRBD1 or TRBD2, each matching 5 bases. The sequence was collected from a woman aged 30 to 39 in good health. The sequenced DNA: TGTGCCAGCAGCCCCTGGGTCCGGGGCGGCACAGATACGCAGTATTTT. It is translated as CASSPWVRGGTDTQYF.